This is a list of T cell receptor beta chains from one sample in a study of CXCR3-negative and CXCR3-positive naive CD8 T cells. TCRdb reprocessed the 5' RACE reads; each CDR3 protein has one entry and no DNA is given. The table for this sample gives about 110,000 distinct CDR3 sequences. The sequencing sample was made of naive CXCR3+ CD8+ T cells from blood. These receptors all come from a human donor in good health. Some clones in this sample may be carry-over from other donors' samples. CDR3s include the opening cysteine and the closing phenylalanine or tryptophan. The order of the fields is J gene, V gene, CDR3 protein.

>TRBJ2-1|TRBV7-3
CASSLTEGVKQFF
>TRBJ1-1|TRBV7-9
CASSSPQTGGTEAFF
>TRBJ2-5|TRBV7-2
CASSLERVAQYF
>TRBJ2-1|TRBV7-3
CASSFSSGSSYNEQFF
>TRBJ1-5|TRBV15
CATSSTWDNQPQHF
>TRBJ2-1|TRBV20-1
CSASLAAGGQLKDEQFF
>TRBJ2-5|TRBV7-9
CASSRDLQETQYF
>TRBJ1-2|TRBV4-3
CASSQVNEGYYGYTF
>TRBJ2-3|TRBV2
CASSEGTDTQYF
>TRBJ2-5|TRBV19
CASSMASGGTQYF
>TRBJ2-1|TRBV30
CAWSVPADPYNEQFF
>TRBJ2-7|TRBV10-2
CASSELPGEQYF
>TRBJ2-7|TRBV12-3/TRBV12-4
CASSFGTVMYEQYF
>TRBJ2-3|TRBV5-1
CASSLDPDRGGTDTQYF
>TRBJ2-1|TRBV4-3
CASSQVSSGYNEQFF
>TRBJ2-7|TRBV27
CASSLSTDLEQYF
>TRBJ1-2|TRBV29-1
CSVLAGGYYGYTF
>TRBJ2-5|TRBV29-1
CSVVGQGIPNEETQYF
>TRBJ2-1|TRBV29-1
CSTRDRGNNEQFF
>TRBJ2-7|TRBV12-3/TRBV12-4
CASGSPGAGFSEQYF
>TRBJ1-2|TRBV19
CASSIVSNRDWRLDGYTF
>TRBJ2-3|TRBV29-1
CSVGDFTSTDTQYF